The 15 T cell receptor beta chains below all came from one sample that was sequenced in a study of blood T cell repertoires in COVID-19. This table comes from immunoSEQ multiplex PCR, and its TCRdb copy is limited to in-frame clones, with some not included. The profile shows approximately 190,000 clones, approximately 85% of them singletons. Sequencing was done on a sample of peripheral blood. The receptors were gathered from a woman in her 70s with active or convalescent COVID-19.

The chain has TRBV6-5 and TRBJ1-5; D perhaps matches TRBD1 (5 bases). CDR1 and CDR2 from the germline V gene are MNHEY and SVGAGI. The V end lost 2 bases, the J end lost 6 bases, and 14 bases lay between the germline ends. The CDR3 loop spans 15 amino acids. The CDR3: CASSYAAGRGQPQHF. In DNA, the CDR3 is TGTGCCAGCAGTTACGCAGCAGGGCGGGGTCAGCCCCAGCATTTT.

This chain uses TRBV18 with TRBJ1-1; 8 nucleotides line up with TRBD1. V dropped 5 bases and J dropped 1; count of bases not matched to a gene: 3. Germline CDR1 is KGHSH and CDR2 is LQKENI. The CDR3 contains 14 residues. The CDR3 loop reads CASSNDRGNTEAFF. For the CDR3, the DNA is TGTGCCAGCTCAAACGACAGGGGGAACACTGAAGCTTTCTTT.

The gene calls are TRBV10-3 and TRBJ2-7; 7 bases match TRBD2. Germline loops: CDR1 ENHRY, CDR2 SYGVKD. V lost 5 bases to trimming and J lost 7 bases; unmatched junction nucleotides: 2. The CDR3 is made up of 11 amino acids. In nucleotides, the CDR3 is TGTGCCATCAGTTCACTAGCGGAGCAGTACTTC. It yields the protein CAISSLAEQYF.

V gene TRBV4-2 combines with J gene TRBJ2-1, with D possibly TRBD1 on 5 matching bases. The CDR3 spans 18 residues. Germline V gene sequence: CDR1 LGHNA, CDR2 YNFKEQ. V was cut by 1 base and J by 0 bases, with 16 bases left in between. The CDR3 nucleotides are TGTGCCAGCAGCCAAGTTGGTTGGGGCCTGAGCTCCTACAATGAGCAGTTCTTC. Translating gives CASSQVGWGLSSYNEQFF.

The chain recombines TRBV10-3 with TRBJ1-3, with 7 nucleotides matching TRBD1. The V gene's germline CDR1 is ENHRY and CDR2 SYGVKD. The CDR3 consists of 13 residues. Losses at the gene ends were 6 bases for V and 3 bases for J; bases not matched to a gene: 2. CDR3 protein: CAIRGTDGNTIYF. CDR3 DNA: TGTGCCATCAGGGGGACAGATGGAAACACCATATATTTT.

The chain joins TRBV20-1 to TRBJ2-3, with D unresolved. Trimming left V 3 bases short and J 12 bases short, with 13 bases between. The CDR3 loop spans 11 amino acids. Per germline, CDR1 DFQATT and CDR2 SNEGSKA (reference sequence). The CDR3 bases are TGCAGTGCTAGGGTCCACAAAATCCAGTATTTT. It codes for CSARVHKIQYF.

This chain connects TRBV5-1 to TRBJ2-2, with TRBD1 matching 7 bases. With 4 bases clipped from V and 3 bases from J, the junction kept 3 bases outside the gene matches. CDR1 and CDR2 from the germline V gene are SGHRS and YFSETQ. The length of the CDR3 is 14 residues. CDR3 residues: CASSRDSYTGELFF. DNA for the CDR3: TGCGCCAGCAGCCGGGACAGCTACACCGGGGAGCTGTTTTTT. Together with reference TRBV5-1 and TRBJ2-2, the CDR3 gives the full variable domain: KAGVTQTPRYLIKTRGQQVTLSCSPISGHRSVSWYQQTPGQGLQFLFEYFSETQRNKGNFPGRFSGRQFSNSRSEMNVSTLELGDSALYLCASSRDSYTGELFFGEGSRLTVL.

V and J are TRBV11-3 and TRBJ2-1; unclear D gene. The CDR3 length is 13 residues. Germline values: CDR1 SGHNT, CDR2 YENEEA. V dropped 1 base and J dropped 9 bases, with 10 bases sitting between them. The CDR3 reads CASSLGTISEQFF. The CDR3 DNA follows: TGTGCCAGCAGCTTAGGTACGATCAGTGAGCAGTTCTTC.

The J gene is TRBJ2-1, the V gene TRBV29-1, with D perhaps matching TRBD2 (5 bases). Germline V lookup: CDR1 SQVTM, CDR2 ANQGSEA. The CDR3 runs to 12 residues. V shed 6 bases and J shed 9 bases, with 15 bases lying between them. Written as DNA, the CDR3 is TGCAGCGTAGACTCGGGGTTACGTGAGCAGTTCTTC. Its protein is CSVDSGLREQFF.

The V and J genes are TRBV14 and TRBJ2-1; D unresolved. CDR3 length equals 15 residues. Germline CDR1 is SGHDN and CDR2 is FVKESK. The V end was cut by 4 bases, the J end by 5 bases, with 15 bases between. For the CDR3, the DNA is TGTGCCAGCAGCCCATTCGGGTTTTCCCACAATGAGCAGTTCTTC. Its translation is CASSPFGFSHNEQFF.

This chain connects TRBV14 to TRBJ2-7, with 7 nucleotides matching TRBD2. J gave up 4 bases and V 1 base, and 7 bases lay outside the gene matches. The CDR3 is 15 amino acids. Germline CDR1 and CDR2: SGHDN and FVKESK. The CDR3 reads CASSQGLGTIYEQYF. As DNA, the CDR3 is TGTGCCAGCAGCCAAGGTCTTGGGACTATATACGAGCAGTACTTC.

The CDR3, as DNA: TGTGCCAGCAGCTTAGCTTGGACAGGGGAGGCTTTCGAGCAGTACTTC. This encodes CASSLAWTGEAFEQYF. This rearrangement joins TRBV7-8 to TRBJ2-7, with 9 bases matching TRBD1. The CDR3 consists of 16 residues. CDR1 and CDR2 (germline): SGHVS, FQNEAQ. J lost 6 bases, V lost 0 bases, and 9 bases had no gene match.

The rearrangement uses TRBV7-9 and TRBJ1-2; 9 positions match TRBD1. CDR3 length equals 15 residues. Germline V gene lookup returns CDR1 SEHNR and CDR2 FQNEAQ (reference sequence). The V segment lost 3 bases and the J segment 8 bases; nucleotides outside the gene matches: 10. CDR3 residues: CASSFGSGTGLGYTF. The CDR3 region has the DNA TGTGCCAGCAGCTTCGGGTCCGGGACAGGGTTGGGCTACACCTTC.

This chain uses TRBV6-4 with TRBJ1-6; D gene ambiguous. The CDR3 totals 14 residues. The ends were cut back, 4 bases at V and 4 bases at J, with 8 bases in the middle. Germline lookup yields CDR1 MRHNA and CDR2 SNTAGT. This chain's CDR3 is CASSVSGYNSPLHF. The CDR3 DNA reads as TGTGCCAGCAGTGTATCGGGGTATAATTCACCCCTCCACTTT.

J is TRBJ2-3 and V is TRBV5-1; D may be TRBD1 (6 bases). V gave up 4 bases and J gave up 0 bases, with 15 bases separating them. Per germline, CDR1 SGHRS and CDR2 YFSETQ. The CDR3 runs to 16 residues. The CDR3 loop reads CASSPYQGTSTDTQYF. CDR3 bases: TGCGCCAGCAGCCCCTACCAGGGGACGAGCACAGATACGCAGTATTTT.